Below, one TCR beta chain is given with its context. What it binds is unknown. The researchers isolated CD4+ and CD8+ T cells from PBMCs by sorting. RNA extraction was followed by reverse transcription into cDNA, which acted as the sequencing template. Profiling relied on immunoSEQ multiplex PCR, and the TCRdb table lists in-frame clones only, not all of them. The sample yields around 190,000 clones, roughly three fifths seen once. The sample comes from a study of CD8+ T cells in alopecia areata. Study outcomes and limitations: Normal skin's resident alphabeta T cells are sequenced alongside lesional scalp T cells. Patients shared TCRs less clearly than mice did, possibly owing to HLA. Normal scalp had lower clonality than lesional scalp, with alopecia totalis/universalis lesions showing this most strongly.

Trimming took 6 bases from V and 2 from J; bases not matched to a gene: 7. CDR1 SNHLY and CDR2 FYNNEI come from the germline V gene. The CDR3 spans 15 residues. Specimen: CD8+ T cells sorted from blood. The source of this sequence is a human donor in good health. V gene TRBV2 combines with J gene TRBJ2-1; TRBD1 agrees at 7 bases. DNA for the CDR3: TGTGCCAGCAGGGACACAGGGGCCACCTACAATGAGCAGTTCTTC. It is translated as CASRDTGATYNEQFF.